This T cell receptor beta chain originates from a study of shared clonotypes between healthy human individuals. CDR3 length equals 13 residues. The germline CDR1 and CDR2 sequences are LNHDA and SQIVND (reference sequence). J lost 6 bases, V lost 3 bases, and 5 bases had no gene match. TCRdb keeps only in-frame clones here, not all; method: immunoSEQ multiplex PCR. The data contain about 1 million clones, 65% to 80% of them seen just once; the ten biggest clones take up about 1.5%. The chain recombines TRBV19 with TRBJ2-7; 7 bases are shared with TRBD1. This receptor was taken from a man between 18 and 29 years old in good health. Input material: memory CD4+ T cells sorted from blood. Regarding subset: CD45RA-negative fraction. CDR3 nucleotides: TGTGCCAGTAGTATCGAGGGACAGACCGAGCAGTACTTC. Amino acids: CASSIEGQTEQYF.